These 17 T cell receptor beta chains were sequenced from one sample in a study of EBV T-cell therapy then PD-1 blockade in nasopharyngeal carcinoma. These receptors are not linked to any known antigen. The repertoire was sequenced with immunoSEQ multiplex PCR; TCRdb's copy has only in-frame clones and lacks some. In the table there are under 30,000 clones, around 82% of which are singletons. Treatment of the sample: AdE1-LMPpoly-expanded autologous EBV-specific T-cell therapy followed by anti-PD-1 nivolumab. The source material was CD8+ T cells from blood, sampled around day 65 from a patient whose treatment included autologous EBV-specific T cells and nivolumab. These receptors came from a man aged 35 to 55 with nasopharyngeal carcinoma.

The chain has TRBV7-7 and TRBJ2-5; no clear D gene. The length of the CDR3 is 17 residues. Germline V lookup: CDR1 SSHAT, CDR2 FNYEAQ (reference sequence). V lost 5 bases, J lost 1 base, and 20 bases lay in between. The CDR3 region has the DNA TGTGCCAGCAGCCCATCTCCTATCCGAGAGGCCCAAGAGACCCAGTACTTC. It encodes CASSPSPIREAQETQYF.

In DNA, the CDR3 is TGTGCCACCAGCAGAGTTCTTGGGACCTATCTGGATACGCAGTATTTT. Amino acids: CATSRVLGTYLDTQYF. The chain links TRBV15 to TRBJ2-3; D could derive from TRBD1 or TRBD2 (5 bases each). Trimming removed 1 base at V and 6 bases at J, with 17 bases between. Germline V gene lookup returns CDR1 LNHNV and CDR2 YYDKDF (reference sequence). The CDR3 length is 16 residues. The whole variable domain, filled in from reference TRBV15 and TRBJ2-3, reads DAMVIQNPRYQVTQFGKPVTLSCSQTLNHNVMYWYQQKSSQAPKLLFHYYDKDFNNEADTPDNFQSRRPNTSFCFLDIRSPGLGDTAMYLCATSRVLGTYLDTQYFGPGTRLTVL.

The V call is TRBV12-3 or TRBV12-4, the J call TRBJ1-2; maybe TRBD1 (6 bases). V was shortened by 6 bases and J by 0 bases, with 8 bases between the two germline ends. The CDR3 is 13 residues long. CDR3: CASSRDTNYGYTF. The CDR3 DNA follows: TGTGCCAGCAGCCGGGACACTAACTATGGCTACACCTTC.

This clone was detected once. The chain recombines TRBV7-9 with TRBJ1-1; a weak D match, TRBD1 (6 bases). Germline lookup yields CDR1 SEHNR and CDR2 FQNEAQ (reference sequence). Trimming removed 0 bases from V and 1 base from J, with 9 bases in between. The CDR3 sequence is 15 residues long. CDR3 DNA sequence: TGTGCCAGCAGCTTAGCGACAGGCCCGAACACTGAAGCTTTCTTT. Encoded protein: CASSLATGPNTEAFF. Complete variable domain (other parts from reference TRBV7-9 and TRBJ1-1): DTGVSQNPRHKITKRGQNVTFRCDPISEHNRLYWYRQTLGQGPEFLTYFQNEAQLEKSRLLSDRFSAERPKGSFSTLEIQRTEQGDSAMYLCASSLATGPNTEAFFGQGTRLTVV.

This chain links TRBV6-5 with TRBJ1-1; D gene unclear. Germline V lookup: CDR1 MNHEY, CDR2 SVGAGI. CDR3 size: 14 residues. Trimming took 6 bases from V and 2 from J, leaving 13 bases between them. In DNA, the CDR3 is TGTGCCAGCAGACGTTTCCCAGCTAACACTGAAGCTTTCTTT. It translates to CASRRFPANTEAFF.

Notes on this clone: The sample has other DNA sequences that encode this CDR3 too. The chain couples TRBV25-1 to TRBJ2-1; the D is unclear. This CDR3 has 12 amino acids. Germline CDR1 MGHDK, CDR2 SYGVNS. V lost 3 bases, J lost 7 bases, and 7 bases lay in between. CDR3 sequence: CASSEWRNEQFF. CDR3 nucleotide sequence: TGTGCCAGCAGTGAGTGGAGAAATGAGCAGTTCTTC.

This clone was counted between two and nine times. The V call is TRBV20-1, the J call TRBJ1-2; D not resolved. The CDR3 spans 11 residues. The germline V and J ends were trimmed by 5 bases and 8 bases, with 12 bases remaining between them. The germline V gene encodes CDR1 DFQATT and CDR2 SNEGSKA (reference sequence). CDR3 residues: CSAPKDGGYTF. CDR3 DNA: TGCAGTGCTCCCAAGGACGGGGGCTACACCTTC.

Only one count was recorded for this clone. CDR3 in DNA: TGTGCCAGCAGCCCAAGGGTCACCTACGAGCAGTACTTC. Translating gives CASSPRVTYEQYF. The rearrangement links TRBV9 to TRBJ2-7; D gene unclear. Germline V gene lookup returns CDR1 SGDLS and CDR2 YYNGEE. Deletions cut 4 bases from V and 2 bases from J, with 10 bases between. The CDR3 consists of 13 residues.

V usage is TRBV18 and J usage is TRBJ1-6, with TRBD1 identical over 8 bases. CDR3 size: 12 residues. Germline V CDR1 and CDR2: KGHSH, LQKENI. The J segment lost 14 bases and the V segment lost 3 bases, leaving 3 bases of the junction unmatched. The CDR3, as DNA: TGTGCCAGCTCACCCGGACAGGGCGCCCTCCACTTT. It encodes CASSPGQGALHF.

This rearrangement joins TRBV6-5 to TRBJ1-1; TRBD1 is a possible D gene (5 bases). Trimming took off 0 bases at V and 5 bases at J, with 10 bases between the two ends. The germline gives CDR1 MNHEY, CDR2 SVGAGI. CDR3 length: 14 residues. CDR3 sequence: CASSYSGGETEAFF. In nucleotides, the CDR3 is TGTGCCAGCAGTTACTCGGGGGGGGAGACTGAAGCTTTCTTT.

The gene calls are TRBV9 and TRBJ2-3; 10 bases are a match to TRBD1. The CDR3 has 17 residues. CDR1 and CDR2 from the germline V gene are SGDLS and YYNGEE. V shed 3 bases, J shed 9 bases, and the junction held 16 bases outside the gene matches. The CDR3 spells CASSERGGTGERITQYF. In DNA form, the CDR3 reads TGTGCCAGCAGCGAAAGAGGGGGGACAGGGGAACGGATAACGCAGTATTTT.

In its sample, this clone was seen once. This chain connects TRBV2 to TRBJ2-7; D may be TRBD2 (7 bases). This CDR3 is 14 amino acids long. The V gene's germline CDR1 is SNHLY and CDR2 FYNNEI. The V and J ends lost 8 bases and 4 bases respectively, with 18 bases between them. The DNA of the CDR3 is TGTGCCAGCGGAATAGGGGGGGCAGTGTACGAGCAGTACTTC. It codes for CASGIGGAVYEQYF. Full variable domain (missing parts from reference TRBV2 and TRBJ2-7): EPEVTQTPSHQVTQMGQEVILRCVPISNHLYFYWYRQILGQKVEFLVSFYNNEISEKSEIFDDQFSVERPDGSNFTLKIRSTKLEDSAMYFCASGIGGAVYEQYFGPGTRLTVT.

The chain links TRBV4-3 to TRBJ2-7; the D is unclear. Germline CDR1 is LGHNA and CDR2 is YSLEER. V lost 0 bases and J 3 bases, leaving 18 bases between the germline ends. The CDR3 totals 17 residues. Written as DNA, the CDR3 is TGCGCCAGCAGCCAAGAGCGAGGCGTTAGTTTCCTCTACGAGCAGTACTTC. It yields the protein CASSQERGVSFLYEQYF.

CDR3 coding DNA: TGCGCCAGCAGCCAAGATCGGATATCGGGGATCACCGGGGAGCTGTTTTTT. Its translation: CASSQDRISGITGELFF. The chain combines TRBV4-3 with TRBJ2-2, with D tentatively TRBD2 (5 bases). The CDR3 has 17 residues. Trimming pared 0 bases from V and 4 bases from J, leaving 15 bases between. The germline gives CDR1 LGHNA, CDR2 YSLEER.

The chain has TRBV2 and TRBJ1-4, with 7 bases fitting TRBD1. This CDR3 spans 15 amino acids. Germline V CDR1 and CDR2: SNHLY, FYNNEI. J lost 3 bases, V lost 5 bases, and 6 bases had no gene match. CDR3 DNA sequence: TGTGCCAGCAGTTATCGACAGGGTGCTAATGAAAAACTGTTTTTT. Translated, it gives CASSYRQGANEKLFF.

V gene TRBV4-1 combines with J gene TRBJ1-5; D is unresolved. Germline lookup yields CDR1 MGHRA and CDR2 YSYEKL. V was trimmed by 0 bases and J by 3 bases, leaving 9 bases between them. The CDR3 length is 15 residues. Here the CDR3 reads CASSQDGHINQPQHF. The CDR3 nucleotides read TGCGCCAGCAGCCAAGACGGGCATATCAATCAGCCCCAGCATTTT.

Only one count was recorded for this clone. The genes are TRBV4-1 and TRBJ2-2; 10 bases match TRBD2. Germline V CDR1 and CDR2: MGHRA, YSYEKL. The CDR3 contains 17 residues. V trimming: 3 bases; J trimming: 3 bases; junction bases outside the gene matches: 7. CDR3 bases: TGCGCCAGCAGCCAGGGTCTAGCGGGGGCCTACACCGGGGAGCTGTTTTTT. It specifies CASSQGLAGAYTGELFF.